The 12 T cell receptor beta chains below come from one sample, sequenced in a study of T cells in women clearing cervical HPV infection. Method: immunoSEQ multiplex PCR; TCRdb's copy keeps in-frame clones and lacks some. The table lists under 40,000 clones. Sequenced: blood buffy coat. All receptors derive from a woman aged 18-69 years with a cervical HPV16 infection that either progressed to CIN3+ or cleared (not recorded which).

To note about this clone: The CDR3 is cut off 3 residues early in the read; its end comes from the germline J gene. The J gene is TRBJ2-5, the V gene TRBV18; no firm D call. This CDR3 comprises 13 residues. Between the trimmed V and J ends, which lost 0 bases and 5 bases, there was a span of 7 bases. Germline V gene lookup returns CDR1 KGHSH and CDR2 LQKENI. CDR3 DNA, as far as it was read: TGTGCCAGCTCACCACCAGACGGGGAGACC. Its translation: CASSPPDGET. The complete CDR3 sequence is CASSPPDGETQYF.

This clone registers medium-sized by frequency. The read stops 3 residues short of the end of the CDR3; the missing end is completed from the germline J gene. The chain links TRBV29-1 to TRBJ1-1, with 10 bases that match TRBD1. Germline assignment: CDR1 SQVTM and CDR2 ANQGSEA. V was clipped by 4 bases and J by 4 bases; unmatched bases: 9. The CDR3 is 15 residues long. The part of the CDR3 DNA that was read is TGCAGCGTTGGTCCCGGACAGGGGGGGTTCACTGAA. It encodes CSVGPGQGGFTE. The CDR3 in its entirety is CSVGPGQGGFTEAFF. The complete variable domain, with remaining parts taken from reference TRBV29-1 and TRBJ1-1, reads SAVISQKPSRDICQRGTSLTIQCQVDSQVTMMFWYRQQPGQSLTLIATANQGSEATYESGFVIDKFPISRPNLTFSTLTVSNMSPEDSSIYLCSVGPGQGGFTEAFFGQGTRLTVV.

For this clone: Read sequence stops 3 residues before the CDR3 end, and the germline J gene provides the missing end. This sequence joins TRBV20-1 and TRBJ2-5; TRBD1 aligns across 10 bases. CDR1 is DFQATT, CDR2 SNEGSKA, per germline (reference sequence). CDR3 length: 18 residues. With V trimmed by 2 bases and J by 5 bases, 17 bases remained unmatched. CDR3 DNA (partial): TGCAGTGCTAGAACGCGGGGACAGGGGCAGAGGCGACGGGAGACC. Amino acids: CSARTRGQGQRRRET. The entire CDR3 sequence reads CSARTRGQGQRRRETQYF.

On this clone: With the read ending 3 residues before the CDR3 end, the germline J gene is used to fill in that end. The chain couples TRBV6-2 or TRBV6-3 to TRBJ1-2; D is ambiguous. There are 17 residues in the CDR3. Germline CDR1 is MNHEY and CDR2 is SVGEGT. CDR3 in amino acids: CASSYSLLGGGTDTYTF. Partial CDR3 DNA: TGTGCCAGCAGTTACTCGTTACTCGGTGGAGGCACAGATACC.

The CDR3 protein is CASSPTGRGAFF. The sequenced CDR3 bases are TGTGCCAGCAGCCCGACAGGGCGGGGA. The rearrangement links TRBV7-2 to TRBJ1-1, with 7 bases fitting TRBD1. Read coverage stops 3 residues before the CDR3 terminus; the germline J gene supplies the remainder. Germline V gene lookup returns CDR1 SGHTA and CDR2 FQGNSA. CDR3 length: 12 residues.

Of note for this clone: The read comes to an end 3 residues before the CDR3 does, leaving the germline J gene to fill in the end. The chain recombines TRBV7-9 with TRBJ2-7, with 7 bases lining up with TRBD1. Germline-derived CDR1 and CDR2 are SEHNR and FQNEAQ (reference sequence). The junction had 7 bases not matched to a gene; V was cut back by 3 bases and J by 5 bases. This CDR3 has 14 amino acids. Partial CDR3 DNA: TGTGCCAGCAGCTTGACCGGGACAGAGGACGAG. The encoded protein is CASSLTGTEDE. The entire CDR3 sequence reads CASSLTGTEDEQYF.

For this clone: The read terminates 3 residues before the CDR3 end, so the remaining end is supplied by the germline J gene. This chain joins TRBV7-2 and TRBJ2-1, with D maybe TRBD1 (5 bases). The length of the CDR3 is 15 residues. Germline V gives CDR1 SGHTA, CDR2 FQGNSA. Trimming took 2 bases from V and 0 from J, leaving 8 bases between them. The CDR3 sequence is CASSLSGYSYNEQFF. The CDR3 bases that were read are TGTGCCAGCAGCTTATCAGGGTACTCCTACAATGAG.

Worth noting for this clone: The read ends 3 residues before the CDR3 terminus; that terminus is restored from the germline J gene. This rearrangement joins TRBV19 to TRBJ2-2; 7 bases line up with TRBD2. This CDR3 spans 17 amino acids. Germline V gene lookup returns CDR1 LNHDA and CDR2 SQIVND (reference sequence). The V segment lost 3 bases and the J segment 1 base; nucleotides outside the gene matches: 8. The CDR3 DNA, read in part, is TGTGCCAGTAGTATTTCGAGCGGGATCCGGAACACCGGGGAG. Translating gives CASSISSGIRNTGE. The full-length CDR3 reads as CASSISSGIRNTGELFF.

Comments on this clone: The read halts 3 residues ahead of the CDR3 end, with the missing end drawn from the germline J gene. The V call is TRBV7-3, the J call TRBJ2-7, with 7 nucleotides matching TRBD1. Germline V gene sequence: CDR1 SGHTA, CDR2 FQGTGA. The CDR3 loop spans 14 amino acids. The junction had 3 bases not matched to a gene; V was cut back by 1 base and J by 3 bases. CDR3 in amino acids: CASSLKGTVYEQYF. CDR3 bases read: TGTGCCAGCAGCTTAAAGGGGACAGTCTACGAG.

On this clone itself: With the read ending 3 residues before the CDR3 end, the germline J gene is used to fill in that end. The chain recombines TRBV29-1 with TRBJ2-7; 12 bases are shared with TRBD2. This CDR3 contains 13 residues. Germline V lookup: CDR1 SQVTM, CDR2 ANQGSEA. The trim removed 4 bases at V and 6 bases at J, leaving 4 bases unmatched. The CDR3 bases that were read are TGCAGCGTTGCGACTAGCGGGAGAGGCGAG. This sequence encodes CSVATSGRGE. The entire CDR3 is CSVATSGRGEQYF.

Details on this clone: The read falls 3 residues short of the CDR3 end, and the missing part is taken from the germline J gene. The chain couples TRBV19 to TRBJ2-2, with TRBD1 matching over 7 bases. Germline V gene sequence: CDR1 LNHDA, CDR2 SQIVND (reference sequence). The CDR3 sequence is 16 residues long. V lost 7 bases and J lost 2; bases outside the gene matches: 10. The sequenced CDR3 bases are TGTGCCAGTATGACAGGGCCGCCTCGTAACACCGGGGAG. Its protein product is CASMTGPPRNTGE. The whole CDR3 reads CASMTGPPRNTGELFF.

A note on this clone: The read falls 3 residues short of the CDR3 end, and the missing part is taken from the germline J gene. V and J are TRBV18 and TRBJ2-4, with 7 positions matching TRBD2. This CDR3 spans 14 amino acids. The germline V gene has CDR1 KGHSH and CDR2 LQKENI. The sequenced CDR3 bases are TGTGCCAGCTCACCACCGAGTCGGGACTATGGT. Encoded protein: CASSPPSRDYG. In full, the CDR3 is CASSPPSRDYGQYF.